The clone carrying this TCR beta chain occurred once. Its antigen remains unknown. These data are taken from a study of cytomegalovirus exposure and HLA in healthy donors. Primers included in the PCR were 60 Vbeta and 13 Jbeta primers. The table came from immunoSEQ multiplex PCR; TCRdb's copy has only in-frame clones and leaves some out. The sample has 150,000 to 200,000 clones, roughly 80% seen once. Findings and caveats of the study: Fewer N-insertions than the roughly 630-donor mean were reportedly shown by an Asian-associated ancestry cluster in a later analysis. TCR beta chain V- and J-gene trimming was linked, in a later analysis, to a missense variant in DCLRE1C.

Germline V gene lookup returns CDR1 MGHRA and CDR2 YSYEKL. This CDR3 is 15 amino acids long. The receptor was derived from a woman between 40 and 55 years old in good health and CMV-seropositive. This sequence joins TRBV4-1 and TRBJ2-5; 12 bases agree with TRBD1. The end of the DNA fits TRBJ2-7 better, so the J call may be wrong. The sequenced sample consisted of PBMCs. The CDR3 DNA reads as TGCGCCAGCAGCCGGACCGGGACAGGGGGCGACGAGCAGTACTTC. Translation: CASSRTGTGGDEQYF.